This T cell receptor (beta chain) was sequenced for a study of blood T cell repertoires in COVID-19. Study summary: Acute-phase and convalescent COVID-19 samples originated in the United States, Italy and Spain. PBMCs, B-cell-depleted T cells, or T cells provided the cDNA or gDNA that made up the material.

Study processing details: It was from reference gene primer amplification that nucleated cell counts were estimated. Profiling relied on immunoSEQ multiplex PCR, and the TCRdb table lists in-frame clones only, not all of them. Clonal size and the V and J genes are those of that table, whereas D and trimming came from the DNA. The data show approximately 82,000 clones, roughly 91% seen once. Sequenced material: peripheral blood. The TCR originated in a man in his sixties or seventies with active or convalescent COVID-19.

CDR3 loop: CPGGGAPYEQYF. In DNA, the CDR3 is TGTCCCGGTGGGGGGGCACCCTACGAGCAGTACTTC. The chain has TRBV10-3 and TRBJ2-7, with D possibly being TRBD2 (7 bases). CDR3 length equals 12 residues. CDR1 is ENHRY and CDR2 is SYGVKD in the germline V gene.